This TCR beta chain was identified during a study of T-cell memory formation after mild COVID-19. Study-wide points: Contracting CD4+ clones were located mainly in CM and EM, and CD8+ clones in EMRA. Clones contracting over day 15 to 85 were CD4/CD8 balanced, with later expanders leaning CD4+.

The CDR3 covers 14 residues. The V and J ends lost 0 bases and 6 bases respectively, with 13 bases between them. Germline V gene lookup returns CDR1 SGHRS and CDR2 YFSETQ. This clonotype showed up many times. As yet, its antigen is unknown. A 5'RACE reaction primed in the constant segment made cDNA libraries of TCR alpha and TCR beta, and these carried sample barcodes and UMIs. TCRdb re-called the 5' RACE reads through MiXCR, storing one row per CDR3 protein. The data hold about 290,000 distinct CDR3 sequences, with about 16% observed a single time. The sample taken for sequencing was PBMCs or a T cell subset sorted from them (not recorded which). The V and J genes are TRBV5-1 and TRBJ2-7; maybe TRBD2 (5 bases). This receptor was identified in a man aged 18 to 29 who had mild COVID-19 (a few samples of this study predate the infection). Cell type and time point are not known. The CDR3 nucleotides read TGCGCCAGCAGCTTGGGCAGCGACGGAGGCGAGCAGTACTTC. Its protein is CASSLGSDGGEQYF.